Presented here are 12 T cell receptor beta chains from one specimen sequenced in a study of spatial heterogeneity in lung cancer. Time point noted: sample taken at primary tumor resection. TCRdb fed the 5' RACE reads into MiXCR, producing one record per CDR3 protein. Of 15,000 to 20,000 distinct CDR3 sequences listed, 5.5% to 8% are singletons. Study-level points and caveats: It was found that expanded intratumoral alpha and beta TCR counts tracked tumor mutation counts.

Antigens of these TCRs are unknown. The sample here was lung tumor tissue, taken at surgery. The receptor set was obtained from a female donor with early-stage non-small cell lung cancer.

About this clonotype: This may be a read error, as it is one base from a much larger clone. V is TRBV12-3 or TRBV12-4 and J is TRBJ2-3, with 7 nucleotides matching TRBD2. CDR3 length: 16 residues. The CDR3 reads CASLRTPGGSTDTRYF. CDR3 nucleotides: TGTGCCAGCCTAAGGACCCCCGGGGGGAGCACAGATACGCGGTATTTT.

This clonotype came up a few times. This chain connects TRBV6-5 to TRBJ2-1; D is tentatively TRBD1 or TRBD2 (5 bases each). Between the trimmed V and J ends, which lost 2 bases and 10 bases, there was a span of 21 bases. Looked up from germline, CDR1 is MNHEY and CDR2 is SVGAGI. The CDR3 runs to 16 residues. CDR3: CASSYGRQLSGMEQFF. CDR3 DNA sequence: TGTGCCAGCAGTTACGGCCGACAGTTATCGGGAATGGAGCAGTTCTTC.

This clonotype was counted ten times or more. The genes are TRBV29-1 and TRBJ1-2; 9 bases match TRBD1. Unmatched junction bases numbered 8, after V lost 8 bases and J lost 10 bases. Germline assignment: CDR1 SQVTM and CDR2 ANQGSEA. The CDR3 runs 11 residues. CDR3 loop: CSIRDRDPYTF. The CDR3 nucleotides are TGCAGCATAAGGGACAGGGACCCCTACACCTTC.

This clonotype was counted only a few times. The CDR3 loop is CASRTLRTENIQYF. The CDR3 nucleotides read TGTGCCAGCAGAACCCTCCGGACTGAAAACATTCAGTACTTC. The V gene is TRBV11-2, the J gene TRBJ2-4; perhaps TRBD2 as D (5 bases). Between the trimmed V and J ends, which lost 6 bases and 5 bases, there was a span of 14 bases. The germline V gene has CDR1 SGHAT and CDR2 FQNNGV. The CDR3 extends over 14 amino acids.

This clonotype was picked up many times. The chain combines TRBV5-1 with TRBJ1-2; TRBD1 matches 7 bases. From germline, CDR1 is SGHRS and CDR2 YFSETQ. The CDR3 is 14 amino acids. V shed 2 bases, J shed 1 base, and the junction held 2 bases outside the gene matches. The CDR3 is CASSFAGGNYGYTF. In DNA, the CDR3 is TGCGCCAGCAGCTTCGCAGGGGGTAACTATGGCTACACCTTC.

In this sample, this clonotype turned up many times. The J gene is TRBJ2-1, the V gene TRBV7-9; D unresolved. The CDR3 is 14 amino acids. Germline V gene lookup returns CDR1 SEHNR and CDR2 FQNEAQ (reference sequence). The V and J ends lost 0 bases and 4 bases respectively, with 7 bases between them. The CDR3 region is CASSLAAAYNEQFF. CDR3 DNA: TGTGCCAGCAGCTTAGCGGCAGCTTACAATGAGCAGTTCTTC.

This clonotype was counted ten times or more. The chain couples TRBV20-1 to TRBJ2-2, with 8 bases matching TRBD1. CDR1 DFQATT and CDR2 SNEGSKA come from the germline V gene (reference sequence). V was clipped by 1 base and J by 4 bases; unmatched bases: 8. CDR3 size: 16 residues. For the CDR3, the DNA is TGCAGTGCTAGAGGAGGGACAGGTGGGGCCACCGGGGAGCTGTTTTTT. Amino acids: CSARGGTGGATGELFF.

In this sample, this clonotype turned up many times. The rearrangement uses TRBV7-2 and TRBJ2-3; 8 bases fit TRBD1. Trimming removed 4 bases from V and 6 bases from J; junction bases left unmatched: 3. Per germline, CDR1 SGHTA and CDR2 FQGNSA. The CDR3 has 13 residues. CDR3 bases: TGTGCCAGCAGCTCAAGGGACAGGGATACGCAGTATTTT. This gives the protein CASSSRDRDTQYF.

In its sample, this clonotype ranks as medium-sized. V is TRBV25-1 and J is TRBJ1-4; TRBD1 matches at 9 bases. Germline V CDR1 and CDR2: MGHDK, SYGVNS. The CDR3 contains 10 residues. CDR3: CATGGEKLFF. The CDR3 DNA is TGTGCGACAGGGGGTGAAAAACTGTTTTTT.

The chain employs TRBV9 and TRBJ1-1, with D unclear. V dropped 2 bases and J dropped 2 bases, with 10 bases sitting between them. The germline V gene encodes CDR1 SGDLS and CDR2 YYNGEE. The CDR3 extends over 14 amino acids. The CDR3 region is CASSVRDTNTEAFF. In nucleotides, the CDR3 is TGTGCCAGCAGCGTCCGGGATACAAACACTGAAGCTTTCTTT.

In its sample, this clonotype was seen many times. This chain joins TRBV5-1 and TRBJ2-5, with 15 bases that match TRBD2. Germline loops: CDR1 SGHRS, CDR2 YFSETQ. This CDR3 comprises 18 residues. The V segment lost 4 bases and the J segment 0 bases; nucleotides outside the gene matches: 7. The CDR3: CASSDGTSGRPHQETQYF. CDR3 nucleotides: TGCGCCAGCAGCGACGGGACTAGCGGGAGGCCACACCAAGAGACCCAGTACTTC. Combining the CDR3 with reference TRBV5-1 and TRBJ2-5 gives the whole variable domain KAGVTQTPRYLIKTRGQQVTLSCSPISGHRSVSWYQQTPGQGLQFLFEYFSETQRNKGNFPGRFSGRQFSNSRSEMNVSTLELGDSALYLCASSDGTSGRPHQETQYFGPGTRLLVL.

The sample holds many counts of this clonotype. The rearrangement uses TRBV29-1 and TRBJ2-5; possible D gene TRBD1, 6 bases. The germline CDR1 and CDR2 sequences are SQVTM and ANQGSEA. The CDR3 length is 13 residues. Trimming cost V 6 bases and J 5 bases, with 16 bases left between them. CDR3 DNA sequence: TGCAGCGTACCGACAGGCGTGGGGGAGACCCAGTACTTC. It yields the protein CSVPTGVGETQYF.